Shown below are 31 T cell receptor beta chains from a single sample sequenced in a study of neoadjuvant nivolumab and ipilimumab in lung cancer. The table came from immunoSEQ multiplex PCR; TCRdb's copy has only in-frame clones and leaves some out. The table has 20,000 to 25,000 clones, 82% seen once. The material sequenced was peripheral blood, taken before neoadjuvant nivolumab, alone or with ipilimumab. The receptors derive from an adult with non-small cell lung cancer.

J is TRBJ2-1 and V is TRBV5-1, with 13 positions matching TRBD2. With 4 bases clipped from V and 7 bases from J, the junction kept 5 bases outside the gene matches. The CDR3 contains 15 residues. Germline lookup yields CDR1 SGHRS and CDR2 YFSETQ. The CDR3 loop reads CASSRTSGSWNEQFF. CDR3 nucleotides: TGCGCCAGCAGCCGGACTAGCGGGAGTTGGAATGAGCAGTTCTTC.

The chain uses TRBV2 and TRBJ2-7, with D uncertain. The CDR3 loop spans 13 amino acids. Trimming took 8 bases from V and 3 from J, leaving 14 bases between them. From germline, CDR1 is SNHLY and CDR2 FYNNEI. The CDR3 sequence: CASSSVWDYEQYF. The CDR3 bases are TGTGCCAGCTCCTCCGTTTGGGACTACGAGCAGTACTTC.

The CDR3 DNA sequence: TGTGCCAGCACACAGGGGGCGAACTACGGTACCAACGTCCTGACTTTC. Protein sequence: CASTQGANYGTNVLTF. V gene TRBV18 combines with J gene TRBJ2-6, with TRBD1 identical over 9 bases. The CDR3 extends over 16 amino acids. The V segment lost 8 bases and the J segment 8 bases; nucleotides outside the gene matches: 13. Germline V gene data show CDR1 as KGHSH and CDR2 as LQKENI. Full variable domain (missing parts from reference TRBV18 and TRBJ2-6): NAGVMQNPRHLVRRRGQEARLRCSPMKGHSHVYWYRQLPEEGLKFMVYLQKENIIDESGMPKERFSAEFPKEGPSILRIQQVVRGDSAAYFCASTQGANYGTNVLTFGAGSRLTVL.

This chain links TRBV9 with TRBJ1-2; no clear D gene. CDR3 length equals 14 residues. CDR1 and CDR2 (germline): SGDLS, YYNGEE. Trimming stripped 0 bases from V and 4 bases from J, with 10 bases between. Here the CDR3 DNA reads TGTGCCAGCAGCGTAGGCAGCTCGCTCTATGGCTACACCTTC. Translating gives CASSVGSSLYGYTF. Full variable domain (missing parts from reference TRBV9 and TRBJ1-2): DSGVTQTPKHLITATGQRVTLRCSPRSGDLSVYWYQQSLDQGLQFLIQYYNGEERAKGNILERFSAQQFPDLHSELNLSSLELGDSALYFCASSVGSSLYGYTFGSGTRLTVV.

The chain couples TRBV29-1 to TRBJ1-1; D is perhaps TRBD1 (6 bases). V lost 3 bases and J lost 0, with 8 bases in between. Looked up from germline, CDR1 is SQVTM and CDR2 is ANQGSEA. This CDR3 has 13 amino acids. CDR3 sequence: CSVDRGVNTEAFF. The CDR3 nucleotides are TGCAGCGTTGACAGGGGCGTGAACACTGAAGCTTTCTTT.

This chain joins TRBV6-1 and TRBJ1-2, with D hard to call. Germline V gene sequence: CDR1 MNHNS, CDR2 SASEGT. The V end lost 2 bases, the J end lost 4 bases, and 14 bases lay between the germline ends. The CDR3 is 15 amino acids. In nucleotides, the CDR3 is TGTGCCAGCAGTGAAAGAGGGTCGTATAGCTATGGCTACACCTTC. Translating gives CASSERGSYSYGYTF.

The chain carries TRBV7-2 and TRBJ1-2, with D possibly TRBD1 on 5 matching bases. V dropped 2 bases and J dropped 8 bases, with 9 bases sitting between them. The CDR3 covers 12 residues. Germline CDR1 is SGHTA and CDR2 is FQGNSA. CDR3 residues: CASSLRGRGYTF. The CDR3 DNA reads TGTGCCAGCAGCTTAAGGGGTCGGGGCTACACCTTC.

This clone was recorded a few times. The genes are TRBV6-1 and TRBJ1-1, with 8 bases aligning to TRBD1. The germline V gene has CDR1 MNHNS and CDR2 SASEGT. The CDR3 length is 15 residues. V lost 7 bases, J lost 6 bases, and 13 bases stayed unmatched. This CDR3 reads CASTPGTGQFAEAFF. CDR3 nucleotides: TGTGCCAGCACCCCCGGGACAGGTCAATTCGCTGAAGCTTTCTTT.

The rearrangement links TRBV18 to TRBJ1-2; TRBD1 matches at 7 bases. The CDR3 is made up of 14 amino acids. Germline lookup yields CDR1 KGHSH and CDR2 LQKENI. V was pared by 3 bases and J by 6 bases, with 7 bases of the junction left unmatched. Here the CDR3 reads CASSPGQGENGYTF. CDR3 sequence (DNA): TGTGCCAGCTCACCGGGGCAGGGGGAGAATGGCTACACCTTC.

The table lists this clone with a few counts. The rearrangement joins TRBV5-1 to TRBJ1-3; weak D call: TRBD1 (6 bases). Germline V gene data show CDR1 as SGHRS and CDR2 as YFSETQ. The ends were cut back, 0 bases at V and 3 bases at J, with 10 bases in the middle. The CDR3 is 15 amino acids. The DNA of the CDR3 is TGCGCCAGCAGCTTGGAGGGGACATATGGAAACACCATATATTTT. This encodes CASSLEGTYGNTIYF.

The chain uses TRBV30 and TRBJ1-2, with D tentatively TRBD1 (5 bases). The CDR3 has 14 amino acids. From germline, CDR1 is GTSNPN and CDR2 SVGIG (reference sequence). The V end lost 6 bases, the J end lost 4 bases, and 18 bases lay between the germline ends. The CDR3 nucleotides are TGTGCCTGTTTCAGGGACGGCGGAATCTATGGCTACACCTTC. Amino acids: CACFRDGGIYGYTF.

The J gene is TRBJ2-1, the V gene TRBV30, with D perhaps TRBD2 (6 bases). Per germline, CDR1 GTSNPN and CDR2 SVGIG (reference sequence). This CDR3 is built from 14 residues. V lost 5 bases, J lost 3 bases, and 14 bases lay in between. CDR3 sequence: CAWARLAIYNEQFF. The CDR3, as DNA: TGTGCCTGGGCCAGGCTAGCGATCTACAATGAGCAGTTCTTC.

This clone was recorded once. The J gene is TRBJ2-5, the V gene TRBV11-2, with D tentatively TRBD1 or TRBD2 (5 bases each). CDR1 and CDR2 from the germline V gene are SGHAT and FQNNGV. The CDR3 totals 15 residues. Trimming removed 4 bases at V and 1 base at J, with 13 bases between. The CDR3 spells CASSSRLGTQETQYF. CDR3 coding DNA: TGTGCCAGCAGCTCTAGGTTAGGGACCCAAGAGACCCAGTACTTC.

The CDR3: CASSPTGLQETQYF. CDR3 nucleotide sequence: TGTGCCAGCTCACCGACAGGTCTCCAAGAGACCCAGTACTTC. The J gene is TRBJ2-5, the V gene TRBV18; possibly TRBD1 for D (6 bases). CDR1 and CDR2 (germline): KGHSH, LQKENI. V lost 3 bases, J lost 1 base, and 9 bases lay in between. This CDR3 is 14 amino acids long.

The genes are TRBV4-3 and TRBJ2-2; D may correspond to TRBD1 or TRBD2 (5 bases each). In germline, CDR1 is LGHNA, CDR2 YSLEER. V was clipped by 2 bases and J by 5 bases, with 15 bases between them. The CDR3 has 16 residues. This chain's CDR3 is CASSQRPGPYTGELFF. The CDR3 region has the DNA TGCGCCAGCAGCCAAAGACCGGGACCATATACCGGGGAGCTGTTTTTT.

A few counts support this clone. The rearrangement uses TRBV6-1 and TRBJ2-7; 8 bases map to TRBD1. Germline V CDR1 and CDR2: MNHNS, SASEGT. V shed 7 bases and J 4 bases; nucleotides not matched to a gene: 6. The CDR3 sequence is 13 residues long. CDR3 residues: CASTGTGLYEQYF. CDR3 coding DNA: TGTGCCAGCACCGGGACAGGATTATACGAGCAGTACTTC.

This chain links TRBV5-4 with TRBJ2-5; perhaps TRBD1 as D (6 bases). Trimming shortened V by 4 bases and J by 1 base, and 11 bases separated the two germline ends. The V gene's germline CDR1 is SGHNT and CDR2 YYREEE (reference sequence). The CDR3 is 14 residues long. This CDR3 is CASSPGQIQETQYF. The DNA of the CDR3 is TGTGCCAGCAGCCCAGGACAGATCCAAGAGACCCAGTACTTC.

This clone was counted once. V and J are TRBV5-5 and TRBJ2-1, with 10 bases that match TRBD2. Germline CDR1 and CDR2: SGHKS and YYEKEE (reference sequence). The CDR3 has 16 residues. V shed 5 bases and J 2 bases; nucleotides not matched to a gene: 7. CDR3 nucleotide sequence: TGTGCCAGCAGGGATAGACTAGCGGGCCCCTACAATGAGCAGTTCTTC. Its protein is CASRDRLAGPYNEQFF.

The V and J genes are TRBV7-6 and TRBJ1-5, with 9 bases that match TRBD1. The CDR3 covers 15 residues. V lost 7 bases, J lost 5 bases, and 9 bases stayed unmatched. Per germline, CDR1 SGHVS and CDR2 FNYEAQ. The CDR3 DNA reads as TGTGCCAGCACCGTTGGGACAGGGTCGGATCAGCCCCAGCATTTT. Amino acid sequence: CASTVGTGSDQPQHF.

The V and J genes are TRBV7-6 and TRBJ2-7, with TRBD1 as a possible D gene (6 bases). The CDR3 loop spans 15 amino acids. V was pared by 2 bases and J by 2 bases, with 13 bases between. Germline V gene sequence: CDR1 SGHVS, CDR2 FNYEAQ. For the CDR3, the DNA is TGTGCCAGCAGCTTACAATCGGACAGAACCTACGAGCAGTACTTC. Amino acid sequence: CASSLQSDRTYEQYF.

The rearrangement links TRBV20-1 to TRBJ2-7, with unresolved D. Germline CDR1 DFQATT, CDR2 SNEGSKA (reference sequence). The CDR3 runs to 9 residues. Trimming shortened V by 6 bases and J by 2 bases, and 2 bases separated the two germline ends. The CDR3 loop is CSAAYEQYF. CDR3 in DNA: TGCAGTGCGGCCTACGAGCAGTACTTC.

By share, this clone counts as medium-sized. V usage is TRBV7-9 and J usage is TRBJ2-7; 7 nucleotides line up with TRBD2. CDR1 is SEHNR and CDR2 is FQNEAQ in the germline V gene (reference sequence). V trimming: 3 bases; J trimming: 2 bases; junction bases outside the gene matches: 7. CDR3 size: 15 residues. The CDR3 DNA sequence: TGTGCCAGCAGCTTTAAAGCGGGAAAAACCTACGAGCAGTACTTC. The encoded protein is CASSFKAGKTYEQYF.

This clone was seen once. CDR3: CASSQDSPSHHQPQHF. The CDR3 nucleotides read TGTGCCAGCAGCCAAGACTCACCCTCCCACCATCAGCCCCAGCATTTT. V and J are TRBV4-2 and TRBJ1-5; the D is unclear. The V gene's germline CDR1 is LGHNA and CDR2 YNFKEQ. V was cut by 0 bases and J by 5 bases, with 14 bases left in between. The CDR3 sequence is 16 residues long.

This clone occurred once. The CDR3 nucleotides read TGTGCCAGCAGCCGCTCTCCGGCGGGGACAGGGGGCTCTGGAAACACCATATATTTT. It encodes CASSRSPAGTGGSGNTIYF. This sequence joins TRBV4-2 and TRBJ1-3; the match to TRBD1 covers 11 bases. The trim removed 4 bases at V and 0 bases at J, leaving 11 bases unmatched. This CDR3 is built from 19 residues. Germline V lookup: CDR1 LGHNA, CDR2 YNFKEQ.

The chain uses TRBV6-5 and TRBJ1-1; 8 bases agree with TRBD1. The V segment lost 8 bases and the J segment 7 bases; nucleotides outside the gene matches: 6. CDR1 MNHEY and CDR2 SVGAGI come from the germline V gene. The CDR3 contains 12 residues. CDR3 protein: CASQGTGDEAFF. Written as DNA, the CDR3 is TGTGCCAGCCAGGGGACAGGTGATGAAGCTTTCTTT.

The chain is built from TRBV6-1 and TRBJ1-2; D unclear. Germline V lookup: CDR1 MNHNS, CDR2 SASEGT. V gave up 6 bases and J gave up 4 bases, with 12 bases separating them. This CDR3 spans 13 amino acids. CDR3 nucleotide sequence: TGTGCCAGCAGGTCCGGGGTGGGCTATGGCTACACCTTC. Translation: CASRSGVGYGYTF.

This chain connects TRBV29-1 to TRBJ1-2, with TRBD1 matching 11 bases. Per the germline V gene, CDR1 is SQVTM and CDR2 is ANQGSEA. With V trimmed by 6 bases and J by 7 bases, 13 bases remained unmatched. The CDR3 covers 15 residues. CDR3 DNA sequence: TGCAGCGTCACTCCGGGACAGGGGGTTTTGGGTGGCTACACCTTC. This codes for CSVTPGQGVLGGYTF.

V gene TRBV9 combines with J gene TRBJ2-5, with 8 nucleotides matching TRBD2. Germline V gene sequence: CDR1 SGDLS, CDR2 YYNGEE. J was trimmed by 7 bases and V by 3 bases; bases with no gene match: 8. The CDR3 consists of 14 residues. The CDR3 protein is CASSATSGSGTQYF. CDR3 sequence (DNA): TGTGCCAGCAGCGCTACTAGCGGCTCAGGGACCCAGTACTTC.

The V gene is TRBV7-9, the J gene TRBJ1-1; D call uncertain. In germline, CDR1 is SEHNR, CDR2 FQNEAQ (reference sequence). Trimming took 6 bases from V and 6 from J, leaving 11 bases between them. This CDR3 contains 12 residues. The CDR3 DNA is TGTGCCAGCAGTCTTCCAGCCTCTGAAGCTTTCTTT. It codes for CASSLPASEAFF.

This chain uses TRBV18 with TRBJ2-5, with TRBD2 matching 7 bases. Looked up from germline, CDR1 is KGHSH and CDR2 is LQKENI. The V segment lost 2 bases and the J segment 1 base; nucleotides outside the gene matches: 7. The CDR3 runs to 16 residues. DNA for the CDR3: TGTGCCAGCTCACCATATATGGCTAGCGGCCAAGAGACCCAGTACTTC. Amino acids: CASSPYMASGQETQYF.

As DNA, the CDR3 is TGTGCCAGCAGCCCTCGTGAACTAGCGTACCCCTACGAGCAGTACTTC. Protein sequence: CASSPRELAYPYEQYF. The chain is built from TRBV9 and TRBJ2-7; 7 positions agree with TRBD2. The CDR3 runs 16 residues. V shed 4 bases, J shed 2 bases, and the junction held 12 bases outside the gene matches. Germline CDR1 and CDR2: SGDLS and YYNGEE.